This T cell receptor beta chain was observed in a study of blood T cell repertoires in COVID-19. Turning to the study itself: In each case, the material was cDNA or gDNA derived from T cells, B-cell-depleted T cells, or PBMCs.

Germline lookup yields CDR1 SGDLS and CDR2 YYNGEE. V was shortened by 0 bases and J by 0 bases, with 7 bases between the two germline ends. The CDR3 extends over 14 amino acids. Original processing methods: Reference gene primer amplification yielded estimated nucleated cell counts. Sequencing was performed with immunoSEQ multiplex PCR; in TCRdb, only in-frame clones are kept and a portion is missing. V and J calls and clone size come straight from that table; D and trimming were deduced from the DNA. The table has around 100,000 clones, about 92% seen once. This chain links TRBV9 with TRBJ2-7; D unresolved. The receptor was isolated from a man aged 50 to 59 with active COVID-19. The sample taken for sequencing was peripheral blood. The CDR3 coding sequence is TGTGCCAGCAGCGTAGAGTCGGGCTCCTACGAGCAGTACTTC. This sequence encodes CASSVESGSYEQYF.